The entry below gives a single TCR beta chain sequence along with its context. What it recognizes is unknown. The data belong to a study of early T cells in non-severe SARS-CoV-2 infection. On the study more broadly: Sequenced bulk RNA came from whole blood that was unsorted, and chains were unpaired. Study results and caveats: VDJdb matching skewed toward anti-spike CD8 responses, missing private and CD4 specificities.

Tagging with unique molecular identifiers was applied to individual cDNA molecules. One entry per CDR3 protein results from TCRdb running MiXCR on the 5' RACE reads. The table shows 55,000 to 75,000 distinct CDR3 sequences, with 12% occurring only once. With 5 bases removed from V and 2 bases from J, the gap between germline ends came to 11 bases. This CDR3 region has 14 residues. Germline V gene lookup returns CDR1 MNHNY and CDR2 SVGAGI (reference sequence). J is TRBJ2-3 and V is TRBV6-6; D is unclear. The receptor was derived from an adult who was a healthcare worker with PCR-confirmed SARS-CoV-2 infection or an uninfected control (not recorded which). The sequencing sample was made of whole blood. The CDR3 DNA is TGTGCCAGCAGTGACCCTGGGTTCACAGATACGCAGTATTTT. Its protein product is CASSDPGFTDTQYF.